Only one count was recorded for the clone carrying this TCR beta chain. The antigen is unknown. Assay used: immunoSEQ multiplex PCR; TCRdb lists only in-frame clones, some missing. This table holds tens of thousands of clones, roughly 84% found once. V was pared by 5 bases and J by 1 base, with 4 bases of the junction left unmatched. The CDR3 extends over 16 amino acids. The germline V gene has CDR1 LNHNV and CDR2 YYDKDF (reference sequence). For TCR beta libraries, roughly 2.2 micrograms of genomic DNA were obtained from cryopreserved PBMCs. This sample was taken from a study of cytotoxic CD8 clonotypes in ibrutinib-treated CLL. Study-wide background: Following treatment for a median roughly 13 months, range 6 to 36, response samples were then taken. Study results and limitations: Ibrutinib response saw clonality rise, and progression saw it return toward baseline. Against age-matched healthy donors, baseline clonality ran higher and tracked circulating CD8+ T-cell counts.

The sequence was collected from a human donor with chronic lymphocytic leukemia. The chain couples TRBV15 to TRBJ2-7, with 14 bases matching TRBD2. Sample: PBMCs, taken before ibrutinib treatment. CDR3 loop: CATSPRLAGGSYEQYF. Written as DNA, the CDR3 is TGTGCCACCAGCCCTAGACTAGCGGGAGGGTCCTACGAGCAGTACTTC.